Below are 26 T cell receptor beta chains sequenced from a single sample in a study of siplizumab effects on memory and regulatory T cells. Clones were sequenced by immunoSEQ multiplex PCR, and TCRdb holds only the in-frame ones, with some missing. The sample lists about 87,000 clones; 85% to 95% were seen once. The sample consisted of non-Treg CD4+ T cells sorted from blood. Receptor source: a human donor in good health.

CDR3 residues: CATAPPGKFGETQYF. DNA of the CDR3: TGTGCCACCGCGCCCCCGGGGAAATTTGGAGAGACCCAGTACTTC. This rearrangement joins TRBV18 to TRBJ2-5, with D possibly matching TRBD2 (5 bases). V lost 10 bases and J lost 4, with 22 bases in between. CDR1 and CDR2 (germline): KGHSH, LQKENI. The CDR3 spans 15 residues.

Points on this clone: This specimen includes other DNA sequences encoding the same CDR3. The gene calls are TRBV5-4 and TRBJ2-5, with no clear D. The CDR3 has 13 amino acids. V gave up 0 bases and J gave up 3 bases, with 6 bases separating them. Germline loops: CDR1 SGHNT, CDR2 YYREEE (reference sequence). The CDR3 sequence is CASSLGTEETQYF. CDR3 sequence (DNA): TGTGCCAGCAGCTTGGGGACGGAAGAGACCCAGTACTTC.

V gene TRBV19 combines with J gene TRBJ1-2; D gene uncertain. V was shortened by 7 bases and J by 1 base, with 16 bases between the two germline ends. Per germline, CDR1 LNHDA and CDR2 SQIVND (reference sequence). This CDR3 region has 15 residues. CDR3 bases: TGTGCCAGTAACCTTCCGGGGAGGGTTAACTATGGCTACACCTTC. Translated: CASNLPGRVNYGYTF.

In this sample, this clone turned up once. The genes are TRBV4-1 and TRBJ2-2; D might be TRBD2 (5 bases). The CDR3 runs to 16 residues. With 0 bases removed from V and 6 bases from J, the gap between germline ends came to 14 bases. Looked up from germline, CDR1 is MGHRA and CDR2 is YSYEKL. CDR3 sequence: CASSQDPAAWAGELFF. CDR3 coding DNA: TGCGCCAGCAGCCAAGATCCAGCGGCGTGGGCCGGGGAGCTGTTTTTT.

The chain recombines TRBV19 with TRBJ2-3, with 10 bases matching TRBD1. CDR1 is LNHDA, CDR2 SQIVND, per germline (reference sequence). The V gene end was trimmed by 7 bases and the J gene end by 4 bases; junction bases not matched to a gene: 8. CDR3 length: 15 amino acids. The CDR3 protein is CASTSTGGTADTQYF. The DNA of the CDR3 is TGTGCCAGTACCTCGACAGGGGGCACCGCAGATACGCAGTATTTT. Supplemented by reference TRBV19 and TRBJ2-3, the full variable domain reads DGGITQSPKYLFRKEGQNVTLSCEQNLNHDAMYWYRQDPGQGLRLIYYSQIVNDFQKGDIAEGYSVSREKKESFPLTVTSAQKNPTAFYLCASTSTGGTADTQYFGPGTRLTVL.

The chain joins TRBV6-5 to TRBJ1-5, with a tentative D call TRBD1 (6 bases). V lost 0 bases and J 7 bases, leaving 13 bases between the germline ends. The CDR3 loop spans 15 amino acids. The germline gives CDR1 MNHEY, CDR2 SVGAGI. In DNA form, the CDR3 reads TGTGCCAGCAGTTACTCGGGTGGGGGGGCGCAGCCCCAGCATTTT. Translated: CASSYSGGGAQPQHF.

The chain uses TRBV6-6 and TRBJ1-1, with 9 positions matching TRBD1. V trimming: 6 bases; J trimming: 1 base; junction bases outside the gene matches: 3. The germline V gene has CDR1 MNHNY and CDR2 SVGAGI (reference sequence). The CDR3 is 14 amino acids. This CDR3 reads CASRGTGPNTEAFF. The CDR3 region has the DNA TGTGCCAGCAGGGGGACAGGGCCGAACACTGAAGCTTTCTTT.

This clone was found once. This chain uses TRBV7-2 with TRBJ1-1; D gene uncertain. Trimming shortened V by 0 bases and J by 4 bases, and 6 bases separated the two germline ends. Looked up from germline, CDR1 is SGHTA and CDR2 is FQGNSA. The CDR3 sequence is 13 residues long. The CDR3 loop reads CASSLARFTEAFF. For the CDR3, the DNA is TGTGCCAGCAGCTTAGCCAGGTTCACTGAAGCTTTCTTT.

This chain uses TRBV27 with TRBJ2-1; D may be TRBD1 (6 bases). With 4 bases removed from V and 0 bases from J, the gap between germline ends came to 13 bases. Looked up from germline, CDR1 is MNHEY and CDR2 is SMNVEV (reference sequence). The CDR3 covers 16 residues. CDR3 coding DNA: TGTGCCAGCAGTTCCGACAGGCTGACCTCCTACAATGAGCAGTTCTTC. As protein: CASSSDRLTSYNEQFF.

V gene TRBV7-9 combines with J gene TRBJ2-7; no reliable D call. Looked up from germline, CDR1 is SEHNR and CDR2 is FQNEAQ (reference sequence). The CDR3 is 14 residues long. The V gene lost 3 bases and the J gene lost 0 bases, with 9 bases spanning the gap. The CDR3 spells CASSFATNSYEQYF. CDR3 DNA sequence: TGTGCCAGCAGCTTCGCGACAAACTCCTACGAGCAGTACTTC.

The genes are TRBV11-3 and TRBJ2-6; 10 bases align to TRBD1. J was trimmed by 0 bases and V by 4 bases; bases with no gene match: 3. This CDR3 comprises 17 residues. Germline values: CDR1 SGHNT, CDR2 YENEEA. The CDR3 spells CASSSGQGSSGANVLTF. CDR3 nucleotide sequence: TGTGCCAGCAGCTCGGGACAGGGGAGCTCTGGGGCCAACGTCCTGACTTTC.

This chain connects TRBV15 to TRBJ1-2; D unresolved. Between the trimmed V and J ends, which lost 3 bases and 0 bases, there was a span of 5 bases. Germline-derived CDR1 and CDR2 are LNHNV and YYDKDF (reference sequence). The CDR3 covers 13 residues. CDR3 protein: CATSRTTNYGYTF. CDR3 bases: TGTGCCACCAGCAGGACAACTAACTATGGCTACACCTTC.

V usage is TRBV5-1 and J usage is TRBJ2-1, with TRBD2 matching over 10 bases. The V gene end was trimmed by 0 bases and the J gene end by 8 bases; junction bases not matched to a gene: 11. Germline values: CDR1 SGHRS, CDR2 YFSETQ. The CDR3 runs 17 residues. The CDR3: CASSLVASGGFLDEQFF. CDR3 nucleotide sequence: TGCGCCAGCAGCTTGGTGGCTAGCGGGGGATTTTTGGATGAGCAGTTCTTC.

Written as DNA, the CDR3 is TGTGCCAGCGGGCCGCGCGGAGTCTACGAGCAGTACTTC. As protein: CASGPRGVYEQYF. The rearrangement uses TRBV5-6 and TRBJ2-7; unclear D gene. Germline CDR1 and CDR2: SGHDT and YYEEEE. The CDR3 covers 13 residues. Trimming pared 7 bases from V and 3 bases from J, leaving 14 bases between. The whole variable domain, remainder taken from reference TRBV5-6 and TRBJ2-7, is DAGVTQSPTHLIKTRGQQVTLRCSPKSGHDTVSWYQQALGQGPQFIFQYYEEEERQRGNFPDRFSGHQFPNYSSELNVNALLLGDSALYLCASGPRGVYEQYFGPGTRLTVT.

The chain uses TRBV14 and TRBJ1-1; perhaps TRBD1 as D (5 bases). The germline gives CDR1 SGHDN, CDR2 FVKESK. The CDR3 spans 14 residues. Trimming shortened V by 3 bases and J by 1 base, and 9 bases separated the two germline ends. This CDR3 reads CASSHRTGNTEAFF. CDR3 DNA sequence: TGTGCCAGCAGCCACAGAACAGGGAACACTGAAGCTTTCTTT.

As DNA, the CDR3 is TGTGCCAGCAGTGAATTGGGACAGACCCAAGAGACCCAGTACTTC. Its translation is CASSELGQTQETQYF. The chain joins TRBV2 to TRBJ2-5; 7 bases line up with TRBD1. CDR1 is SNHLY and CDR2 is FYNNEI in the germline V gene. The CDR3 has 15 residues. V was clipped by 2 bases and J by 1 base; unmatched bases: 4.

V usage is TRBV4-2 and J usage is TRBJ2-1; D gene uncertain. Trimming removed 1 base at V and 9 bases at J, with 16 bases between. Germline V gene sequence: CDR1 LGHNA, CDR2 YNFKEQ. The CDR3 is made up of 15 amino acids. This chain's CDR3 is CASSQAVGSGLEQFF. DNA for the CDR3: TGTGCCAGCAGCCAAGCGGTAGGATCTGGTCTTGAGCAGTTCTTC.

A word on this clone: Other DNA sequences in this specimen translate into the identical CDR3. The chain employs TRBV19 and TRBJ1-5; the D is unclear. The CDR3 spans 13 residues. CDR1 is LNHDA and CDR2 is SQIVND in the germline V gene (reference sequence). Trimming removed 5 bases at V and 2 bases at J, with 7 bases between. CDR3 in amino acids: CASSSAGNQPQHF. CDR3 nucleotide sequence: TGTGCCAGTAGTTCGGCAGGCAATCAGCCCCAGCATTTT.

In its sample, this clone was seen a few times. The rearrangement joins TRBV6-1 to TRBJ1-1, with TRBD1 as a possible D gene (6 bases). In germline, CDR1 is MNHNS, CDR2 SASEGT. V was pared by 1 base and J by 10 bases, with 13 bases between. The CDR3 covers 13 residues. The CDR3 region is CASSEVRGAAAFF. For the CDR3, the DNA is TGTGCCAGCAGTGAAGTAAGGGGGGCGGCAGCTTTCTTT.

Comment on this clone: One junction end does not reproduce the germline sequence, and a read error may be involved. The CDR3 loop reads CASSDGTGVQETQYF. In DNA, the CDR3 is TGTGCTAGCAGCGACGGGACAGGGGTTCAAGAGACCCAGTACTTC. The rearrangement joins TRBV7-7 to TRBJ2-5, with 10 nucleotides matching TRBD1. The CDR3 spans 15 residues. CDR1 is SSHAT, CDR2 FNYEAQ, per germline (reference sequence).

J is TRBJ2-7 and V is TRBV2; TRBD2 matches at 9 bases. V lost 8 bases, J lost 0 bases, and 2 bases stayed unmatched. The CDR3 contains 13 residues. Germline-derived CDR1 and CDR2 are SNHLY and FYNNEI. As DNA, the CDR3 is TGTGCCAGCGCTAGCGGGACCTCCTACGAGCAGTACTTC. Translating gives CASASGTSYEQYF.

The chain employs TRBV14 and TRBJ1-6; D perhaps matches TRBD1 (5 bases). CDR3 length equals 16 residues. Germline V lookup: CDR1 SGHDN, CDR2 FVKESK. Trimming took off 0 bases at V and 7 bases at J, with 13 bases between the two ends. The CDR3 region is CASSQEVPDTNSPLHF. CDR3 nucleotides: TGTGCCAGCAGCCAAGAAGTCCCGGACACCAATTCACCCCTCCACTTT.

The CDR3 bases are TGTGCCAGCGGGGCAGTCTTAACCGGGGAGCTGTTTTTT. This sequence encodes CASGAVLTGELFF. The chain recombines TRBV6-5 with TRBJ2-2; D is perhaps TRBD1 (5 bases). Germline assignment: CDR1 MNHEY and CDR2 SVGAGI. This CDR3 comprises 13 residues. V dropped 8 bases and J dropped 5 bases, with 12 bases sitting between them.

The J gene is TRBJ2-5, the V gene TRBV9; 7 nucleotides line up with TRBD1. This CDR3 spans 14 amino acids. The J segment lost 3 bases and the V segment lost 6 bases, leaving 8 bases of the junction unmatched. Germline assignment: CDR1 SGDLS and CDR2 YYNGEE. Here the CDR3 DNA reads TGTGCCAGCACCCGAACCGGGACAGAAGAGACCCAGTACTTC. This sequence encodes CASTRTGTEETQYF.

V is TRBV5-1 and J is TRBJ1-1; tentatively, D is TRBD1 (5 bases). This CDR3 is 14 amino acids long. Per the germline V gene, CDR1 is SGHRS and CDR2 is YFSETQ. V dropped 3 bases and J dropped 0 bases, with 9 bases sitting between them. CDR3 residues: CASSSSTVNTEAFF. For the CDR3, the DNA is TGCGCCAGCAGCTCCTCGACAGTGAACACTGAAGCTTTCTTT.

Of note for this clone: A read error may produce the germline difference seen at one junction end. The chain recombines TRBV30 with TRBJ1-1, with D hard to call. CDR3 length equals 13 residues. Germline CDR1 GTSNPN, CDR2 SVGIG (reference sequence). CDR3 sequence (DNA): TGTGCCTGGAGTCGTACGGGAAACACTGAAGTTTTCTTT. Protein: CAWSRTGNTEVFF.